A selection of T cell receptor beta chains follows, all from one sample in a study of blood T cell repertoires in COVID-19. Generated by immunoSEQ multiplex PCR, the TCRdb table keeps only in-frame clones and is missing some. In the table there are roughly 260,000 clones, 70% to 90% of which are singletons. Sequencing was carried out using peripheral blood. The receptors originated from a woman between 35 and 50 years old with acute or convalescent COVID-19. CDR3s include the opening cysteine and the closing phenylalanine or tryptophan. D genes are given only for firm matches. Only part of the rows carry a size: once, few, many, or a class if the clone is expanded.

>TRBJ1-4|-|-|TRBV2
TGTGCCAGCAGAAAAGACAGCTTTAATGAAAAACTGTTTTTT
CASRKDSFNEKLFF
>TRBJ2-2|-|-|TRBV2
TGTGCCAGCAGGAGGGTCGGGGGAGCAAACACCGGGGAGCTGTTTTTT
CASRRVGGANTGELFF
>TRBJ1-1|TRBD1|-|TRBV19
TGTGCCAGTAGTACTCTCCCTCGACAGGGGGGGGGTACTGAAGCTTTCTTT
CASSTLPRQGGGTEAFF
>TRBJ1-3|-|-|TRBV11-1
TGTGCCAGCAGCGTGCGACAGGGAAACACCATATATTTT
CASSVRQGNTIYF
>TRBJ1-1|-|-|TRBV7-2
TGTGCCAGCACCCTGGAGGGCACTGAAGCTTTCTTT
CASTLEGTEAFF
>TRBJ2-1|-|-|TRBV10-2
TGCGCCAGCAGTGTTTTGGGCCCGGATGAGCAGTTCTTC
CASSVLGPDEQFF
>TRBJ2-1|-|once|TRBV6-5
TGTGCCAGCAGTTACTCGAGGCAAAATAACAATGAGCAGTTCTTC
CASSYSRQNNNEQFF
>TRBJ1-4|-|-|TRBV10-3
TGTGCCATCAGCAGGGTGGTAGGTGAAAAACTGTTTTTT
CAISRVVGEKLFF
>TRBJ1-3|-|once|TRBV21-1
TGTGCCAGCAGCAAAGCGCTTTCACAGGGGTCCTCTGGAAACACCATATATTTT
CASSKALSQGSSGNTIYF
>TRBJ2-1|-|-|TRBV7-2
TGTGCCAGCAGCTTAGGGACAGCACACAATGAGCAGTTCTTC
CASSLGTAHNEQFF
>TRBJ2-3|-|once|TRBV5-1
TGCGCCACCCAAAGGGGGACGGACACAGATACGCAGTATTTT
CATQRGTDTDTQYF
>TRBJ2-1|TRBD2|-|TRBV10-2
TGCGCCAGCACCTCCCCCGGACTAGCGGGGTACAATGAGCAGTTCTTC
CASTSPGLAGYNEQFF
>TRBJ1-2|-|-|TRBV5-1
TGCGCCAGCAGCTTAGGAGATCGCAGGGCAAAAGCGGGGGGCTACACCTTC
CASSLGDRRAKAGGYTF
>TRBJ2-1|TRBD2|-|TRBV7-7
TGTGCCAGCAGCTTAGGACTAGCGGGGGGTGGATATGAGCAGTTCTTC
CASSLGLAGGGYEQFF
>TRBJ1-2|-|-|TRBV18
TGTGCCAGCTCACCAGCGTCGGACTATGGCTACACCTTC
CASSPASDYGYTF
>TRBJ1-3|-|-|TRBV20-1
TGCAGTGCTAGTTCGGGGGCTGGAAACACCATATATTTT
CSASSGAGNTIYF
>TRBJ2-3|TRBD1|-|TRBV5-1
TGCGCCAGCAGCGGAACCGGGACAGCCACAGATACGCAGTATTTT
CASSGTGTATDTQYF
>TRBJ1-1|-|-|TRBV6-5
TGTGCCAGCAGTTACAGGGGAGGGTACACTGAAGCTTTCTTT
CASSYRGGYTEAFF
>TRBJ2-6|-|-|TRBV19
TGTGCCAGTAACGCTGCGGGACGGTCATCTGGGGCCAACGTCCTGACTTTC
CASNAAGRSSGANVLTF
>TRBJ2-2|-|-|TRBV7-3
TGTGCCAGCAGCTTAATTTCAGGGGCTGCCGGGGAGCTGTTTTTT
CASSLISGAAGELFF
>TRBJ1-1|TRBD1|-|TRBV10-3
TGTGCCATCAGCGGAACCCTGACAGGGGGCCAAAGGACCACTGAAGCTTTCTTT
CAISGTLTGGQRTTEAFF
>TRBJ2-2|-|-|TRBV10-1
TGCGCCAGCAGCAACCAGGGCGGGGCCACCGGGGAGCTGTTTTTT
CASSNQGGATGELFF
>TRBJ2-5|TRBD1|-|TRBV11-2
TGTGCCAGCAGCTGGACAGGGGAGGAGACCCAGTACTTC
CASSWTGEETQYF
>TRBJ2-2|TRBD1|-|TRBV19
TGTGCCAGTAGTATAGATCTTGATCAAGTGACAGGGATTGTTTCCGGGGAGCTGTTTTTT
CASSIDLDQVTGIVSGELFF
>TRBJ1-3|-|-|TRBV5-1
TGCGCCAGCAGCGCGGACAGTTTGGGAAACACCATATATTTT
CASSADSLGNTIYF
>TRBJ2-4|TRBD2|-|TRBV9
TGTGCCAGCAGCGTAGAACTAGCGGGAGACATTCAGTACTTC
CASSVELAGDIQYF
>TRBJ2-1|-|once|TRBV6-6
TGTGCCAGCCGTTCTAGAGGTCAGGGGCGCAATGAGCAGTTCTTC
CASRSRGQGRNEQFF
>TRBJ2-5|TRBD2|-|TRBV7-2
TGTGCCAGCAGCTCCCGGGAGGCCCAAGAGACCCAGTACTTC
CASSSREAQETQYF
>TRBJ1-4|-|-|TRBV2
TGTGCCAGCAGTGAACGGTCAGGGCGCACTAATGAAAAACTGTTTTTT
CASSERSGRTNEKLFF